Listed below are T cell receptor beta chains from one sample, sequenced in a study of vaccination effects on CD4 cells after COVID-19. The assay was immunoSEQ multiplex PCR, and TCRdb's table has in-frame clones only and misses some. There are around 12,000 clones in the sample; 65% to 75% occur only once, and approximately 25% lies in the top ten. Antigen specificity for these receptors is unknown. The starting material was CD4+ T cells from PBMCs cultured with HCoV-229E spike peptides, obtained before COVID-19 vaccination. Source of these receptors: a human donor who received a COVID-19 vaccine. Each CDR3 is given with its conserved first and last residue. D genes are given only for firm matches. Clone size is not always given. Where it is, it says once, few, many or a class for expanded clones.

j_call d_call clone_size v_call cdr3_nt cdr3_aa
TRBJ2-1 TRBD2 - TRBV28 TGTGCCAGCAGTTACCCCGGAGGGAGGGCCAGACACAATGAGCAGTTCTTC CASSYPGGRARHNEQFF
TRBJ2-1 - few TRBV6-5 TGTGCCAGCAGTCCATCTTACAATGAGCAGTTCTTC CASSPSYNEQFF
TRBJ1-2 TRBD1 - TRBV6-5 TGTGCCACTTTGACAGGGGCCTACTATGGCTACACCTTC CATLTGAYYGYTF
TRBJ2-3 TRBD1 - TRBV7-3 TGTGCCAGCAGCGCCATTAAACTTGCTCAGACAGGGACGCCAGATACGCAGTATTTT CASSAIKLAQTGTPDTQYF
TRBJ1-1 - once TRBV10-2 TGCGCCAGCTGCAGGCGGCAGAACACTGAAGCTTTCTTT CASCRRQNTEAFF
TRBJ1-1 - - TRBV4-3 TGCGCCAGCAGCCAGGAGAACACCTTGAACACTGAAGCTTTCTTT CASSQENTLNTEAFF
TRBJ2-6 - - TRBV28 TGTGCCAGCATCCCCAAGTCTAGGGGCCCTATCTCTGGGGCCAACGTCCTGACTTTC CASIPKSRGPISGANVLTF
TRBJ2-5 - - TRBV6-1 TGTGCCAGCAGTGAGTCGGACAGTCGGGAGACCCAGTACTTC CASSESDSRETQYF
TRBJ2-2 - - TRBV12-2 TGTGCAAGTCGCTCTCCGGGACAGGGTCTTATGAGGCCCCTGAACACCGGGGAGCTGTTTTTT CASRSPGQGLMRPLNTGELFF
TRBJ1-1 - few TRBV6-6 TGTGCCAGCAGTTACGAGAGGATTAACACTGAAGCTTTCTTT CASSYERINTEAFF
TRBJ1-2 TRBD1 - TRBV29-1 TGCAGCGTTGATGGGCAGGGGGCGCAATCCTATGGCTACACCTTC CSVDGQGAQSYGYTF
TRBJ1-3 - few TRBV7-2 TGTGCCAGCAGCTTTCCAACAGGCTCTGGAAACACCATATATTTT CASSFPTGSGNTIYF
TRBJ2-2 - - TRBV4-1 TGCGCCAGCAGCCAAGACTCACTAGCTTCCGGGGAGCTGTTTTTT CASSQDSLASGELFF
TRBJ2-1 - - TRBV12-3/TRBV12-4 TGTGCCAGCACCAAGGGGGGCAATGAGCAGTTCTTC CASTKGGNEQFF
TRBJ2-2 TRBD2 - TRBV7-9 TGTGCCAGCAGCCCGGGGGGGGGTTACCGGGAGCTGTTTTTT CASSPGGGYRELFF